These 15 T cell receptor beta chains were all obtained from the same sample, sequenced in a study of PD-L1 blockade in urothelial cancer (dated by TCRdb to about 2017). The library was generated by the immunoSEQ multiplex PCR assay. The source is immuneACCESS, and TCRdb retained only in-frame sequences with V and J called. Part of the clones is not carried over; for the studies checked, unresolved V genes explain less than half of this, and the remainder is unexplained. Counted in this sample were about 45,000 clones; around 88% of them appeared once. The top ten clones comprise 3.5% to 5% of the sample. The sample was PBMCs, taken around atezolizumab (anti-PD-L1) treatment. These receptors came from an elderly man with urothelial cancer.

The chain uses TRBV18 and TRBJ1-1; D ambiguous. Trimming removed 1 base at V and 1 base at J, with 16 bases between. Germline V gives CDR1 KGHSH, CDR2 LQKENI. This CDR3 spans 17 amino acids. CDR3 in amino acids: CASSPRALQQQNTEAFF. The CDR3 DNA reads as TGTGCCAGCTCACCACGGGCGTTACAACAGCAGAACACTGAAGCTTTCTTT.

The chain employs TRBV5-1 and TRBJ2-7, with 11 bases aligning to TRBD1. The CDR3 has 15 residues. Germline CDR1 SGHRS, CDR2 YFSETQ. V lost 3 bases and J lost 6; bases outside the gene matches: 8. The CDR3 loop is CASSSADRGRFEQYF. CDR3 bases: TGCGCCAGCAGCTCGGCGGACAGGGGGCGCTTCGAGCAGTACTTC.

The chain uses TRBV5-6 and TRBJ1-1, with 10 bases that match TRBD1. The CDR3 runs to 15 residues. V was clipped by 3 bases and J by 2 bases; unmatched bases: 4. The V gene's germline CDR1 is SGHDT and CDR2 YYEEEE. CDR3 coding DNA: TGTGCCAGCAGCTATCTGACAGGGGGCAACACTGAAGCTTTCTTT. Translation: CASSYLTGGNTEAFF.

This rearrangement joins TRBV19 to TRBJ1-5, with D tentatively TRBD1 (5 bases). V lost 5 bases and J 1 base, leaving 12 bases between the germline ends. This CDR3 is built from 15 residues. The germline V gene encodes CDR1 LNHDA and CDR2 SQIVND (reference sequence). DNA for the CDR3: TGTGCCAGTAGTGACGGAAGACAGAGCAATCAGCCCCAGCATTTT. Amino acid sequence: CASSDGRQSNQPQHF.

The chain couples TRBV5-1 to TRBJ2-7, with TRBD1 matching over 12 bases. Germline V gives CDR1 SGHRS, CDR2 YFSETQ. V dropped 6 bases and J dropped 5; count of bases not matched to a gene: 9. The CDR3 consists of 15 residues. CDR3 sequence (DNA): TGCGCCAGCACCCCGTCCGGGACAGGGGGCCACGAGCAGTACTTC. Its translation: CASTPSGTGGHEQYF.

This chain uses TRBV6-1 with TRBJ1-1; perhaps TRBD1 as D (5 bases). The CDR3 totals 13 residues. Trimming removed 4 bases at V and 2 bases at J, with 8 bases between. Germline values: CDR1 MNHNS, CDR2 SASEGT. The CDR3 DNA is TGTGCCAGCAGTGTGACAGTTAACACTGAAGCTTTCTTT. It specifies CASSVTVNTEAFF.

The chain joins TRBV7-9 to TRBJ2-1, with TRBD1 matching over 8 bases. CDR1 and CDR2 from the germline V gene are SEHNR and FQNEAQ (reference sequence). The CDR3 consists of 18 residues. The junction had 13 bases not matched to a gene; V was cut back by 5 bases and J by 1 base. This chain's CDR3 is CASSDHGGRGQSYNEQFF. In DNA, the CDR3 is TGTGCCAGCAGCGACCATGGGGGCAGGGGGCAATCCTACAATGAGCAGTTCTTC.

In its sample, this clone was seen once. The chain has TRBV28 and TRBJ1-2, with 9 bases identical to TRBD1. Looked up from germline, CDR1 is MDHEN and CDR2 is SYDVKM. The CDR3 is 15 residues long. J was trimmed by 2 bases and V by 6 bases; bases with no gene match: 7. This CDR3 reads CASRKPGQGNYGYTF. Written as DNA, the CDR3 is TGTGCCAGCAGAAAACCGGGACAGGGCAACTATGGCTACACCTTC.

The chain combines TRBV30 with TRBJ2-5, with 7 nucleotides matching TRBD2. Germline V gives CDR1 GTSNPN, CDR2 SVGIG (reference sequence). J was trimmed by 4 bases and V by 3 bases; bases with no gene match: 5. The CDR3 has 13 amino acids. In DNA, the CDR3 is TGTGCCTGGAGGGGCGGGAGTGCAGAGACCCAGTACTTC. Translation: CAWRGGSAETQYF.

This sequence joins TRBV27 and TRBJ2-7, with 7 bases that match TRBD2. Germline-derived CDR1 and CDR2 are MNHEY and SMNVEV (reference sequence). The CDR3 has 16 amino acids. V lost 4 bases and J lost 1; bases outside the gene matches: 10. The chain's CDR3 is CASSSIGGSPSYEQYF. CDR3 nucleotides: TGTGCCAGCAGTTCGATAGGCGGGAGTCCTTCCTACGAGCAGTACTTC.

This chain connects TRBV5-1 to TRBJ2-7; 9 bases are a match to TRBD2. V was pared by 0 bases and J by 6 bases, with 7 bases of the junction left unmatched. The germline V gene has CDR1 SGHRS and CDR2 YFSETQ. CDR3 length: 15 amino acids. The CDR3 nucleotides are TGCGCCAGCAGCTTGGCCCCGGCGGGAGGGTTCGAGCAGTACTTC. Translating it yields CASSLAPAGGFEQYF. The whole variable domain, filled in from reference TRBV5-1 and TRBJ2-7, reads KAGVTQTPRYLIKTRGQQVTLSCSPISGHRSVSWYQQTPGQGLQFLFEYFSETQRNKGNFPGRFSGRQFSNSRSEMNVSTLELGDSALYLCASSLAPAGGFEQYFGPGTRLTVT.

The chain employs TRBV28 and TRBJ2-3; D may be TRBD2 (5 bases). CDR3 length: 16 residues. The V and J ends lost 7 bases and 0 bases respectively, with 17 bases between them. Looked up from germline, CDR1 is MDHEN and CDR2 is SYDVKM. This chain's CDR3 is CASTTPGVTSTDTQYF. For the CDR3, the DNA is TGTGCCAGCACCACCCCCGGGGTCACTAGCACAGATACGCAGTATTTT.

This chain connects TRBV19 to TRBJ1-4, with D possibly TRBD1 on 6 matching bases. Germline CDR1 is LNHDA and CDR2 is SQIVND (reference sequence). Trimming pared 5 bases from V and 8 bases from J, leaving 15 bases between. CDR3 length equals 14 residues. The CDR3 protein is CASSPEGGREKLFF. The CDR3 bases are TGTGCCAGTAGTCCCGAAGGGGGACGGGAAAAACTGTTTTTT.

The V gene is TRBV18, the J gene TRBJ2-7, with TRBD1 matching 7 bases. The germline gives CDR1 KGHSH, CDR2 LQKENI. The CDR3 totals 14 residues. Germline trimming cut 0 bases from V and 4 bases from J; bases unmatched to any gene: 3. CDR3 region: CASSPPRQGYEQYF. The CDR3 nucleotides read TGTGCCAGCTCACCACCGAGACAGGGTTACGAGCAGTACTTC. Full variable domain (remainder filled in from reference TRBV18 and TRBJ2-7): NAGVMQNPRHLVRRRGQEARLRCSPMKGHSHVYWYRQLPEEGLKFMVYLQKENIIDESGMPKERFSAEFPKEGPSILRIQQVVRGDSAAYFCASSPPRQGYEQYFGPGTRLTVT.

V usage is TRBV6-5 and J usage is TRBJ1-4; D not resolved. Germline loops: CDR1 MNHEY, CDR2 SVGAGI. Trimming took 0 bases from V and 0 from J, leaving 5 bases between them. The CDR3 spans 15 residues. The CDR3 loop is CASSYSKTTNEKLFF. DNA of the CDR3: TGTGCCAGCAGTTACTCCAAAACAACTAATGAAAAACTGTTTTTT.